A single sample gave rise to the 13 T cell receptor beta chains below, sequenced in a study of T cells in Graves' hyperthyroidism and ophthalmopathy (dated by TCRdb to between 2017 and 2020). Library preparation was by multiplex PCR. Instrument on record: Illumina HiSeq 2000. Amplification of TCR beta CDR3 regions was carried out from RNA transcripts. The first round of RT-PCR for the TCR CDR3 was performed with the HTBI primer set and the Qiagen OneStep RT-PCR kit. TCRdb applied fastp at Q25 and MiXCR to the public reads, then kept only in-frame beta chains. One record per CDR3 amino acid sequence lists the most common genes and DNA. Present in this sample are about 330,000 distinct CDR3 sequences, around 15% of which were seen just once. The ten largest account for approximately 35% of the sample. Sequences were obtained from blood. The receptors here all came from a woman aged 40 to 49 with Graves' ophthalmopathy.

This clonotype has ten or more counts. The chain has TRBV24-1 and TRBJ2-1, with D possibly TRBD1 on 6 matching bases. Germline lookup yields CDR1 KGHDR and CDR2 SFDVKD. This CDR3 spans 17 amino acids. The V end was cut by 5 bases, the J end by 0 bases, with 16 bases between. The CDR3: CATSGRSDRNSYNEQFF. DNA for the CDR3: TGTGCCACCAGTGGGAGATCCGACAGGAACTCCTACAATGAGCAGTTCTTC.

At least ten counts were recorded for this clonotype. The chain recombines TRBV2 with TRBJ2-3, with a possible D match to TRBD2 (6 bases). The germline V gene has CDR1 SNHLY and CDR2 FYNNEI. Trimming pared 5 bases from V and 2 bases from J, leaving 14 bases between. The CDR3 runs to 15 residues. This CDR3 reads CASSPGAGFTDTQYF. CDR3 DNA sequence: TGTGCCAGCAGTCCTGGGGCGGGGTTCACAGATACGCAGTATTTT. The whole variable domain, remainder taken from reference TRBV2 and TRBJ2-3, is EPEVTQTPSHQVTQMGQEVILRCVPISNHLYFYWYRQILGQKVEFLVSFYNNEISEKSEIFDDQFSVERPDGSNFTLKIRSTKLEDSAMYFCASSPGAGFTDTQYFGPGTRLTVL.

This clonotype has ten or more counts. CDR3 region: CASSQDWAGPIEAFF. The DNA for the CDR3 is TGTGCCAGCAGCCAAGATTGGGCGGGGCCGATTGAAGCTTTCTTT. The V call is TRBV3-1, the J call TRBJ1-1, with D perhaps TRBD1 (5 bases). CDR3 size: 15 residues. Trimming removed 0 bases at V and 7 bases at J, with 15 bases between. CDR1 is LGHDT, CDR2 YNNKEL, per germline (reference sequence).

Only a few counts were recorded for this clonotype. The chain employs TRBV29-1 and TRBJ1-1; D perhaps matches TRBD1 (6 bases). Between the trimmed V and J ends, which lost 7 bases and 4 bases, there was a span of 13 bases. The CDR3 covers 12 residues. CDR1 and CDR2 (germline): SQVTM, ANQGSEA. The CDR3 region has the DNA TGCAGCGCATGGGTCAGGGGCACTGAAGCTTTCTTT. Encoded protein: CSAWVRGTEAFF.

The genes are TRBV10-3 and TRBJ1-5; TRBD1 agrees at 7 bases. Trimming at V came to 5 bases and at J to 9 bases, leaving 13 bases not matched to a gene. Germline CDR1 reads ENHRY; CDR2 reads SYGVKD. The CDR3 is made up of 15 amino acids. The CDR3 spells CAISQGDSHLGPQHF. The CDR3 nucleotides read TGTGCCATCAGTCAGGGGGATTCCCACCTCGGGCCCCAGCATTTT.

This clonotype was seen at least ten times. DNA of the CDR3: TGTGCCAGTAGTCCTCGGTTGGTAGGAAGGGTTAGCAATCAGCCCCAGCATTTT. Residues: CASSPRLVGRVSNQPQHF. This rearrangement joins TRBV19 to TRBJ1-5, with D hard to call. Trimming shortened V by 5 bases and J by 0 bases, and 20 bases separated the two germline ends. The CDR3 is 18 residues long. Germline CDR1 and CDR2: LNHDA and SQIVND (reference sequence).

The V and J genes are TRBV7-2 and TRBJ1-1; D is undetermined. In germline, CDR1 is SGHTA, CDR2 FQGNSA. The CDR3 runs to 15 residues. V was pared by 6 bases and J by 6 bases, with 20 bases between. The CDR3 reads CASSLPRFSNAEAFF. The CDR3 DNA follows: TGTGCCAGCAGTCTACCTAGGTTCTCCAACGCTGAAGCTTTCTTT.

This clonotype was observed many times. The gene calls are TRBV6-2 or TRBV6-3 and TRBJ2-7; no clear D gene. V was clipped by 5 bases and J by 4 bases, with 18 bases between them. This CDR3 is 15 amino acids long. CDR1 is MNHEY and CDR2 is SVGEGT in the germline V gene. DNA of the CDR3: TGTGCCAGCAGTCCCCCCGGAAATCCCCCTTACGAGCAGTACTTC. Amino acids: CASSPPGNPPYEQYF.

Remarks on this clonotype: In this CDR3 the conserved last residue, phenylalanine or tryptophan, is missing, so a read error is likely. The chain uses TRBV18 and TRBJ1-1; D remains ambiguous. The germline gives CDR1 KGHSH, CDR2 LQKENI. V lost 6 bases, J lost 3 bases, and 20 bases lay in between. This CDR3 is 16 amino acids long. The CDR3 DNA follows: TGTGCCAGCTCGCTCAGAGTAGACCGTTGGGACACTGAAGCTTTCCTT. This gives the protein CASSLRVDRWDTEAFL.

This clonotype came up a few times. V usage is TRBV10-3 and J usage is TRBJ1-6; no clear D gene. The V gene lost 0 bases and the J gene lost 7 bases, with 7 bases spanning the gap. In germline, CDR1 is ENHRY, CDR2 SYGVKD. The CDR3 covers 14 residues. CDR3 loop: CAISESDGNSPLHF. DNA for the CDR3: TGTGCCATCAGTGAGTCCGACGGGAATTCACCCCTCCACTTT.

This rearrangement joins TRBV19 to TRBJ1-5; TRBD1 matches at 8 bases. The CDR3 totals 18 residues. V shed 6 bases and J 4 bases; nucleotides not matched to a gene: 17. Germline CDR1 LNHDA, CDR2 SQIVND (reference sequence). The CDR3 loop reads CASRPFGQGVVSNQPQHF. The CDR3 DNA reads TGTGCCAGTAGGCCCTTCGGACAGGGAGTAGTCTCAAATCAGCCCCAGCATTTT.

This clonotype was recorded many times. This chain joins TRBV6-1 and TRBJ1-1, with D perhaps TRBD1 (5 bases). V was pared by 5 bases and J by 1 base, with 14 bases between. Germline CDR1 is MNHNS and CDR2 is SASEGT. The CDR3 runs to 15 residues. The CDR3 nucleotides read TGTGCCAGCAGTTATGCGGGACCGAGGAACACTGAAGCTTTCTTT. Its translation is CASSYAGPRNTEAFF.

This clonotype has only a few counts. V is TRBV5-4 and J is TRBJ1-2, with D uncertain. Deletions cut 0 bases from V and 6 bases from J, with 9 bases between. The CDR3 has 13 amino acids. Germline V gives CDR1 SGHNT, CDR2 YYREEE (reference sequence). The CDR3 nucleotides are TGTGCCAGCAGCTTGGGTTGGCGGGATGGCTACACCTTC. Encoded protein: CASSLGWRDGYTF.